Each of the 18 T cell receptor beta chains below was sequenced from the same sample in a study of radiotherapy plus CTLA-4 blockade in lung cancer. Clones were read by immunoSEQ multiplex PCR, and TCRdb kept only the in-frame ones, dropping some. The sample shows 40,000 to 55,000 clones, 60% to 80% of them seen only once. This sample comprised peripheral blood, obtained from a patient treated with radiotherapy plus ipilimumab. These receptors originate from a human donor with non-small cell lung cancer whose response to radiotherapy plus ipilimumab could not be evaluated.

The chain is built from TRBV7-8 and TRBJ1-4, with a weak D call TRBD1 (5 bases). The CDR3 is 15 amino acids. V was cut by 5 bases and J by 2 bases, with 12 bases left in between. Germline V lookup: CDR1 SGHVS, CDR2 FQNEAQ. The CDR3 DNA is TGTGCCAGCAGCGCTACAGGAGGGACTAATGAAAAACTGTTTTTT. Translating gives CASSATGGTNEKLFF.

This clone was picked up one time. CDR3 sequence reads: CASSPNQAGQGYIDTEAFF. The CDR3 bases are TGTGCCAGCTCACCAAATCAGGCGGGACAGGGTTATATCGACACTGAAGCTTTCTTT. J is TRBJ1-1 and V is TRBV18; 9 nucleotides match TRBD1. The CDR3 has 19 amino acids. V gave up 2 bases and J gave up 3 bases; unmatched junction bases: 16. Germline lookup yields CDR1 KGHSH and CDR2 LQKENI. The full variable domain, its missing parts supplied by reference TRBV18 and TRBJ1-1, is NAGVMQNPRHLVRRRGQEARLRCSPMKGHSHVYWYRQLPEEGLKFMVYLQKENIIDESGMPKERFSAEFPKEGPSILRIQQVVRGDSAAYFCASSPNQAGQGYIDTEAFFGQGTRLTVV.

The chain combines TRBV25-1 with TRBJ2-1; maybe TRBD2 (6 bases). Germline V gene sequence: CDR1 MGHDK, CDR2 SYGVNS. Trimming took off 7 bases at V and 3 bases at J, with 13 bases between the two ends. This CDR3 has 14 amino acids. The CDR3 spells CASTGTYLYNEQFF. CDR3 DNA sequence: TGTGCCAGCACCGGGACTTACCTCTACAATGAGCAGTTCTTC.

Here the CDR3 reads CASTPPGQRTDTQYF. The CDR3 DNA sequence: TGTGCCAGTACCCCCCCGGGACAGCGCACAGATACGCAGTATTTT. The V call is TRBV19, the J call TRBJ2-3; 7 nucleotides line up with TRBD1. The CDR3 is 15 residues long. Germline CDR1 and CDR2: LNHDA and SQIVND (reference sequence). V shed 7 bases and J 1 base; nucleotides not matched to a gene: 8.

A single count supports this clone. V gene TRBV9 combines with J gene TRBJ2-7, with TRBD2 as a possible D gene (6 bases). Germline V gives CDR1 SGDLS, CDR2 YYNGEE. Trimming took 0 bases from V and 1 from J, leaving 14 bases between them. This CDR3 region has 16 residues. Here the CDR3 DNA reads TGTGCCAGCAGCGTAGTGCGGGAAGGGTTGTCCTACGAGCAGTACTTC. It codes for CASSVVREGLSYEQYF.

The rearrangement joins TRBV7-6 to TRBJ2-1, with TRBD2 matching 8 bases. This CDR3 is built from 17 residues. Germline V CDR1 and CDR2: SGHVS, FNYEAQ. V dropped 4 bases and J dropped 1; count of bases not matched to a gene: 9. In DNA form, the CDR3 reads TGTGCCAGCAGCTCCCGCGGGGGGTCTAAGTCCTACAATGAGCAGTTCTTC. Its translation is CASSSRGGSKSYNEQFF.

CDR3 nucleotides: TGTGCCAGCAGCGGGGACAGTTTGGGCACTGAAGCTTTCTTT. Residues: CASSGDSLGTEAFF. The J gene is TRBJ1-1, the V gene TRBV9, with 7 bases that match TRBD1. The trim removed 3 bases at V and 4 bases at J, leaving 6 bases unmatched. Germline V CDR1 and CDR2: SGDLS, YYNGEE. The CDR3 runs to 14 residues. Combining the CDR3 with reference TRBV9 and TRBJ1-1 gives the whole variable domain DSGVTQTPKHLITATGQRVTLRCSPRSGDLSVYWYQQSLDQGLQFLIQYYNGEERAKGNILERFSAQQFPDLHSELNLSSLELGDSALYFCASSGDSLGTEAFFGQGTRLTVV.

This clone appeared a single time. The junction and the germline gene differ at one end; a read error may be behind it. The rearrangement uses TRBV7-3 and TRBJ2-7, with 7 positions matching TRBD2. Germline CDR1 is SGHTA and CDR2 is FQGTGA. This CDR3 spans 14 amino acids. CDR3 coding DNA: TGTGCCAGCAGCATAACGCCGGGGGAGGGGGAGCAGTACTTC. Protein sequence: CASSITPGEGEQYF.

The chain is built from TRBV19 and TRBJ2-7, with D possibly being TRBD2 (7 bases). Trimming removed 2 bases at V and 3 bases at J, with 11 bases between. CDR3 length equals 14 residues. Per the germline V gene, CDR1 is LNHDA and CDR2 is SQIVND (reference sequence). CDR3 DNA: TGTGCCAGTAGTATAAGCGGGACAATCTACGAGCAGTACTTC. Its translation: CASSISGTIYEQYF. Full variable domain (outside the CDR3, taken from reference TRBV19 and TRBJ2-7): DGGITQSPKYLFRKEGQNVTLSCEQNLNHDAMYWYRQDPGQGLRLIYYSQIVNDFQKGDIAEGYSVSREKKESFPLTVTSAQKNPTAFYLCASSISGTIYEQYFGPGTRLTVT.

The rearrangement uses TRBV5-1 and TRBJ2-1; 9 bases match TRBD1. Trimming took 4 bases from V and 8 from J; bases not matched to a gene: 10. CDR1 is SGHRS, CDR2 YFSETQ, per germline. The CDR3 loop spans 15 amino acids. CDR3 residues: CASSTGTGRVHEQFF. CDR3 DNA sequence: TGCGCCAGCAGCACCGGGACAGGGCGGGTCCATGAGCAGTTCTTC.

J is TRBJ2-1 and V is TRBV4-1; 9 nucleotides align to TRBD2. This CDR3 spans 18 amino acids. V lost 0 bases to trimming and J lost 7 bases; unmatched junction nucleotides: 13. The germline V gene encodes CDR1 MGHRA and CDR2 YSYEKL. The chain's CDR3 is CASSQDSGRLAVGNEQFF. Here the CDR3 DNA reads TGCGCCAGCAGCCAAGATTCGGGGCGACTAGCGGTTGGGAATGAGCAGTTCTTC.

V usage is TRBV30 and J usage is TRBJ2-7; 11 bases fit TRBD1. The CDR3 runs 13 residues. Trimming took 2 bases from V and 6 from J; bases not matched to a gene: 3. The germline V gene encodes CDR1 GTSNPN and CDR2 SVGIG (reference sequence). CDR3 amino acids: CAWSTGTGGEQYF. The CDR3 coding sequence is TGTGCCTGGAGTACCGGGACAGGGGGCGAGCAGTACTTC.

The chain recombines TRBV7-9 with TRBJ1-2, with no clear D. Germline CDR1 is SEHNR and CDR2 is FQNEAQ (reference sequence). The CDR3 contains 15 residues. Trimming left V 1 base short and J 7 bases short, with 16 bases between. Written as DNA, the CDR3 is TGTGCCAGCAGCTTAGGCTCCCTAATGCCTGGTGGCTACACCTTC. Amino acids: CASSLGSLMPGGYTF.

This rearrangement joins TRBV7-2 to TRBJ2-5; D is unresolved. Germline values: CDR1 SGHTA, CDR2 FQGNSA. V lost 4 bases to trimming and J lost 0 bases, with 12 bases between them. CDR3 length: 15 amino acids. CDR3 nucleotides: TGTGCCAGCAGCTCCTCGCAGAATAACCAAGAGACCCAGTACTTC. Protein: CASSSSQNNQETQYF.

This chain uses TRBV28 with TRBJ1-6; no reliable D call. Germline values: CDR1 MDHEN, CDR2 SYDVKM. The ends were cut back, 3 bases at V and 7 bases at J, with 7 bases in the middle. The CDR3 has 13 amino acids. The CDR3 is CASSFPTNSPLHF. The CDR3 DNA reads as TGTGCCAGCAGTTTCCCGACAAATTCACCCCTCCACTTT.

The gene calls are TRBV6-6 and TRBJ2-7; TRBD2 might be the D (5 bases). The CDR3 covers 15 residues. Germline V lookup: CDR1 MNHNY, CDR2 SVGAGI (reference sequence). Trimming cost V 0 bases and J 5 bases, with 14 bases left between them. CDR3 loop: CASSYSRAADNEQYF. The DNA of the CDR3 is TGTGCCAGCAGTTACTCGAGGGCAGCAGACAACGAGCAGTACTTC.

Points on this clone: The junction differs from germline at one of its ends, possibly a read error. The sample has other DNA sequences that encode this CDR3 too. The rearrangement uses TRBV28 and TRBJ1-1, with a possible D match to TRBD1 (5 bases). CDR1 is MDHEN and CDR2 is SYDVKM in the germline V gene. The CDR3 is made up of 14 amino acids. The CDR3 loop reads CASASRGLSTEAFF. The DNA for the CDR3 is TGCGCCAGTGCCAGTCGGGGACTCAGCACTGAAGCTTTCTTT.

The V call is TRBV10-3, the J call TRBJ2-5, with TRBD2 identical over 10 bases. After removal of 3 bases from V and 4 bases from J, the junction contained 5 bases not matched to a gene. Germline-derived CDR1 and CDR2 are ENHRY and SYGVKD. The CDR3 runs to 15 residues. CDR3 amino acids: CAISDIPSGRETQYF. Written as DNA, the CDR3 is TGTGCCATCAGTGATATACCTAGCGGGAGAGAGACCCAGTACTTC.